The 5 T cell receptor beta chains given below trace back to one sample, sequenced in a study of cytomegalovirus exposure and HLA in healthy donors listed by TCRdb under 2017. Library preparation was by the immunoSEQ multiplex PCR assay. For the multiplex PCR, a mixture combining 60 forward primers for TCR Vbeta segments and 13 reverse primers for TCR Jbeta segments was used. TCRdb retrieved this table from immuneACCESS and kept in-frame rearrangements only. Not all clones are present; in checked studies, unresolved V genes account for under half, and no reason is known for the remainder. This sample gives about 99,000 clones in total; around 66% of them show up just once. The top ten hold 2.5% to 4% of the sample. The sample taken for sequencing was PBMCs. The receptors here all came from a woman between 45 and 60 years old in good health and CMV-seronegative.

The CDR3, as DNA: TGTGCCAGCAGGGAGAGGACAGGGGGCGGCCAAGAGACCCAGTACTTC. It is translated as CASRERTGGGQETQYF. J is TRBJ2-5 and V is TRBV7-9; TRBD1 agrees at 11 bases. V lost 6 bases and J lost 1; bases outside the gene matches: 7. The CDR3 contains 16 residues. Per germline, CDR1 SEHNR and CDR2 FQNEAQ (reference sequence).

The genes are TRBV11-3 and TRBJ2-3; 13 nucleotides line up with TRBD2. CDR1 and CDR2 (germline): SGHNT, YENEEA. The V gene end was trimmed by 5 bases and the J gene end by 2 bases; junction bases not matched to a gene: 4. This CDR3 contains 16 residues. CDR3 sequence: CASSQGTSGDTDTQYF. The CDR3 DNA follows: TGTGCCAGCAGCCAAGGGACTAGCGGGGACACAGATACGCAGTATTTT. Full variable domain (outside the CDR3, taken from reference TRBV11-3 and TRBJ2-3): EAGVVQSPRYKIIEKKQPVAFWCNPISGHNTLYWYLQNLGQGPELLIRYENEEAVDDSQLPKDRFSAERLKGVDSTLKIQPAELGDSAVYLCASSQGTSGDTDTQYFGPGTRLTVL.

CDR3 DNA: TGTGCCAGCAGCACGACAGGGGGAGGAGAGACCCAGTACTTC. This encodes CASSTTGGGETQYF. V usage is TRBV9 and J usage is TRBJ2-5; 9 positions agree with TRBD1. V dropped 4 bases and J dropped 4; count of bases not matched to a gene: 5. Germline V lookup: CDR1 SGDLS, CDR2 YYNGEE. The CDR3 is 14 residues long.

The chain uses TRBV15 and TRBJ2-5, with D possibly TRBD2 on 6 matching bases. The CDR3 extends over 14 amino acids. Germline V lookup: CDR1 LNHNV, CDR2 YYDKDF (reference sequence). The ends were cut back, 1 base at V and 2 bases at J, with 8 bases in the middle. The CDR3 region is CATSRGRDQETQYF. The CDR3 DNA is TGTGCCACCAGCAGAGGGCGGGATCAAGAGACCCAGTACTTC. The full variable domain, completed using reference TRBV15 and TRBJ2-5, is DAMVIQNPRYQVTQFGKPVTLSCSQTLNHNVMYWYQQKSSQAPKLLFHYYDKDFNNEADTPDNFQSRRPNTSFCFLDIRSPGLGDTAMYLCATSRGRDQETQYFGPGTRLLVL.

CDR3: CAWDRALREQYF. The DNA of the CDR3 is TGTGCCTGGGACAGGGCGTTGAGAGAGCAGTACTTC. V and J are TRBV30 and TRBJ2-7; 7 bases line up with TRBD1. This CDR3 contains 12 residues. Germline CDR1 reads GTSNPN; CDR2 reads SVGIG (reference sequence). Trimming cost V 5 bases and J 7 bases; bases outside gene matches: 8.